The following is a T cell receptor beta chain sequence with its context. Its antigen is undetermined. Focal radiation and CTLA-4 blockade (ipilimumab) were tested in chemo-refractory metastatic non-small-cell lung cancer patients. Trimming cost V 4 bases and J 3 bases; bases outside gene matches: 19. The CDR3 runs to 19 residues. Germline CDR1 reads WNHNN; CDR2 reads SYGVQD (reference sequence). This sample was taken from a study of radiotherapy plus CTLA-4 blockade in lung cancer. Background on the study: Objective responses were documented in over 15% of patients, with disease control in around 31%. Broader study findings: After radiotherapy and ipilimumab, tumor-derived clones expanded in peripheral blood.

Assay: immunoSEQ multiplex PCR; the TCRdb copy retains only in-frame clones and omits some. This table holds roughly 66,000 clones, about 83% found once. The V and J genes are TRBV10-1 and TRBJ2-7; 9 nucleotides agree with TRBD1. The clonotype originates from a human donor with non-small cell lung cancer who had a partial response to radiotherapy plus ipilimumab. Sequenced material: peripheral blood, taken from a patient treated with radiotherapy plus ipilimumab. CDR3 sequence (DNA): TGCGCCAGCAGTGGGCGGGACAGGGATCTCTCAGCGGTTCACTACGAGCAGTACTTC. This translates into CASSGRDRDLSAVHYEQYF.